The 27 T cell receptor beta chains below come from one sample, sequenced in a study of blood T cell repertoires in COVID-19. Assay: immunoSEQ multiplex PCR; the TCRdb copy retains only in-frame clones and omits some. This sample carries 60,000 to 75,000 clones, 80% to 90% of them seen once, and the ten largest clones take more than 10%. The sequenced sample consisted of peripheral blood. The receptors were gathered from a human donor in a cohort sampled during active COVID-19.

The chain recombines TRBV7-8 with TRBJ1-2; 8 positions match TRBD1. J gave up 6 bases and V 4 bases, and 7 bases lay outside the gene matches. CDR3 length: 14 amino acids. The V gene's germline CDR1 is SGHVS and CDR2 FQNEAQ. This chain's CDR3 is CASSSGQGIHGYTF. Written as DNA, the CDR3 is TGTGCCAGCAGCTCCGGACAGGGTATACATGGCTACACCTTC.

The chain carries TRBV19 and TRBJ2-1, with 9 bases that match TRBD1. Germline V gene data show CDR1 as LNHDA and CDR2 as SQIVND (reference sequence). This CDR3 has 15 residues. V lost 6 bases, J lost 2 bases, and 5 bases stayed unmatched. Here the CDR3 reads CASRAGTGTYNEQFF. CDR3 DNA: TGTGCCAGTAGGGCCGGGACAGGGACCTACAATGAGCAGTTCTTC.

The V gene is TRBV25-1, the J gene TRBJ1-2, with a tentative D call TRBD1 (6 bases). CDR3 length equals 11 residues. The V end lost 6 bases, the J end lost 10 bases, and 12 bases lay between the germline ends. Looked up from germline, CDR1 is MGHDK and CDR2 is SYGVNS. The CDR3 coding sequence is TGTGCCAGCAGGATACAGGGATACTACACCTTC. Translated: CASRIQGYYTF.

The chain recombines TRBV5-4 with TRBJ1-2, with TRBD1 as a possible D gene (5 bases). V was shortened by 0 bases and J by 1 base, with 16 bases between the two germline ends. Germline V gives CDR1 SGHNT, CDR2 YYREEE (reference sequence). This CDR3 is 17 amino acids long. This CDR3 reads CASSLGGRSNINYGYTF. CDR3 coding DNA: TGTGCCAGCAGCTTGGGGGGCAGGTCCAACATTAACTATGGCTACACCTTC.

The chain is built from TRBV7-8 and TRBJ2-3; tentative D call: TRBD2 (6 bases). The CDR3 is 15 residues long. Trimming left V 8 bases short and J 4 bases short, with 19 bases between. Germline-derived CDR1 and CDR2 are SGHVS and FQNEAQ. CDR3 protein: CASSIGLTGADTQYF. In DNA form, the CDR3 reads TGTGCCAGCTCCATTGGGCTAACGGGGGCAGATACGCAGTATTTT. The whole variable domain, remainder taken from reference TRBV7-8 and TRBJ2-3, is GAGVSQSPRYKVAKRGQDVALRCDPISGHVSLFWYQQALGQGPEFLTYFQNEAQLDKSGLPSDRFFAERPEGSVSTLKIQRTQQEDSAVYLCASSIGLTGADTQYFGPGTRLTVL.

The V call is TRBV4-3, the J call TRBJ1-4, with TRBD1 as a possible D gene (5 bases). The CDR3 consists of 15 residues. Germline V gene sequence: CDR1 LGHNA, CDR2 YSLEER. V was trimmed by 4 bases and J by 5 bases, leaving 14 bases between them. CDR3 bases: TGCGCCAGCAGCCGAGGAAGACAGTTGAATGAAAAACTGTTTTTT. This sequence encodes CASSRGRQLNEKLFF.

The chain joins TRBV13 to TRBJ2-5, with D possibly being TRBD2 (6 bases). The CDR3 loop spans 13 amino acids. Germline V gene sequence: CDR1 PRHDT, CDR2 FYEKMQ (reference sequence). With 5 bases removed from V and 5 bases from J, the gap between germline ends came to 12 bases. In DNA, the CDR3 is TGTGCCAGCAGCCGGGGACTTTCGGAGACCCAGTACTTC. Translating it yields CASSRGLSETQYF. Combining the CDR3 with reference TRBV13 and TRBJ2-5 gives the whole variable domain AAGVIQSPRHLIKEKRETATLKCYPIPRHDTVYWYQQGPGQDPQFLISFYEKMQSDKGSIPDRFSAQQFSDYHSELNMSSLELGDSALYFCASSRGLSETQYFGPGTRLLVL.

The J gene is TRBJ2-1, the V gene TRBV6-4; 14 positions agree with TRBD2. The CDR3 runs to 15 residues. Germline assignment: CDR1 MRHNA and CDR2 SNTAGT. V dropped 5 bases and J dropped 8; count of bases not matched to a gene: 5. CDR3 nucleotides: TGTGCCAGCAGTCCGGGGACTAGCGGGAGCGATGAGCAGTTCTTC. It is translated as CASSPGTSGSDEQFF.

The chain has TRBV5-5 and TRBJ2-6, with D possibly matching TRBD2 (5 bases). Germline V gives CDR1 SGHKS, CDR2 YYEKEE (reference sequence). V lost 5 bases and J lost 2, with 8 bases in between. The length of the CDR3 is 14 residues. CDR3 nucleotide sequence: TGTGCCAGCAGACTGGAGGCTGGGGCCAACGTCCTGACTTTC. Its translation is CASRLEAGANVLTF.

The chain carries TRBV4-1 and TRBJ1-2, with D possibly matching TRBD1 (5 bases). Germline CDR1 reads MGHRA; CDR2 reads YSYEKL. V was shortened by 0 bases and J by 3 bases, with 8 bases between the two germline ends. The CDR3 sequence is 14 residues long. The CDR3 loop is CASSQDAGYYGYTF. Here the CDR3 DNA reads TGCGCCAGCAGCCAAGATGCAGGGTACTATGGCTACACCTTC.

The chain has TRBV5-1 and TRBJ2-7; D may be TRBD1 (6 bases). The V gene's germline CDR1 is SGHRS and CDR2 YFSETQ. This CDR3 spans 17 amino acids. Trimming took off 3 bases at V and 0 bases at J, with 19 bases between the two ends. The DNA of the CDR3 is TGCGCCAGCAGCTCAGGGGCAGGACCCCCACCCTCCTACGAGCAGTACTTC. Encoded protein: CASSSGAGPPPSYEQYF.

The chain links TRBV19 to TRBJ1-2; the match to TRBD1 covers 8 bases. The germline CDR1 and CDR2 sequences are LNHDA and SQIVND (reference sequence). Trimming removed 6 bases from V and 3 bases from J; junction bases left unmatched: 3. The CDR3 spans 13 residues. CDR3 region: CASSPGGDYGYTF. CDR3 DNA sequence: TGTGCCAGTAGCCCAGGGGGCGACTATGGCTACACCTTC.

The CDR3 loop reads CSVFKVGRLRTQYF. As DNA, the CDR3 is TGCAGCGTTTTTAAGGTGGGGCGTCTTAGGACCCAGTACTTC. The chain is built from TRBV29-1 and TRBJ2-5; D is perhaps TRBD1 (5 bases). The CDR3 covers 14 residues. Germline CDR1 and CDR2: SQVTM and ANQGSEA. V gave up 5 bases and J gave up 7 bases, with 20 bases separating them. The full variable domain, its missing parts supplied by reference TRBV29-1 and TRBJ2-5, is SAVISQKPSRDICQRGTSLTIQCQVDSQVTMMFWYRQQPGQSLTLIATANQGSEATYESGFVIDKFPISRPNLTFSTLTVSNMSPEDSSIYLCSVFKVGRLRTQYFGPGTRLLVL.

The rearrangement joins TRBV27 to TRBJ2-7; TRBD2 matches at 12 bases. V lost 6 bases to trimming and J lost 2 bases; unmatched junction nucleotides: 17. Germline CDR1 is MNHEY and CDR2 is SMNVEV (reference sequence). This CDR3 spans 19 amino acids. CDR3 protein: CASRGVGNRGLAGTYEQYF. Written as DNA, the CDR3 is TGTGCCAGCAGAGGAGTAGGAAATCGAGGACTAGCGGGGACCTACGAGCAGTACTTC.

This clone was counted a few times. The chain is built from TRBV4-2 and TRBJ2-7; no definite D call. V was clipped by 0 bases and J by 0 bases, with 6 bases between them. The CDR3 runs to 14 residues. The germline CDR1 and CDR2 sequences are LGHNA and YNFKEQ. The CDR3 sequence: CASSQDQISYEQYF. In nucleotides, the CDR3 is TGTGCCAGCAGCCAAGACCAGATCTCCTACGAGCAGTACTTC.

V is TRBV7-9 and J is TRBJ2-2; D is perhaps TRBD1 (5 bases). V dropped 5 bases and J dropped 1 base, with 8 bases sitting between them. The CDR3 sequence is 14 residues long. Looked up from germline, CDR1 is SEHNR and CDR2 is FQNEAQ (reference sequence). The CDR3 loop reads CASSPTVNTGELFF. The CDR3 DNA reads TGTGCCAGCAGCCCGACAGTGAACACCGGGGAGCTGTTTTTT.

This clone showed up just once. The rearrangement links TRBV3-1 (or the pseudogene TRBV3-2) to TRBJ2-6; 9 nucleotides align to TRBD2. CDR3 length: 19 residues. J was trimmed by 0 bases and V by 1 base; bases with no gene match: 7. Germline assignment: CDR1 LGHDT and CDR2 YNNKEL (reference sequence). CDR3: CASSQAPSGTISGANVLTF. CDR3 in DNA: TGTGCCAGCAGCCAAGCCCCTAGCGGGACCATCTCTGGGGCCAACGTCCTGACTTTC.

V and J are TRBV5-1 and TRBJ2-6, with D unresolved. Per germline, CDR1 SGHRS and CDR2 YFSETQ. The ends were cut back, 4 bases at V and 2 bases at J, with 7 bases in the middle. CDR3 length: 14 residues. The CDR3 loop reads CASSTTTGANVLTF. CDR3 in DNA: TGCGCCAGCAGCACTACGACTGGGGCCAACGTCCTGACTTTC.

V gene TRBV7-2 combines with J gene TRBJ2-5; a weak D match, TRBD1 (5 bases). Looked up from germline, CDR1 is SGHTA and CDR2 is FQGNSA. Trimming took off 2 bases at V and 2 bases at J, with 12 bases between the two ends. The CDR3 loop spans 15 amino acids. For the CDR3, the DNA is TGTGCCAGCAGCTTAAGACAGCCCCTTCAAGAGACCCAGTACTTC. Amino acids: CASSLRQPLQETQYF.

The chain employs TRBV7-2 and TRBJ1-1, with TRBD1 matching over 8 bases. CDR3 size: 14 residues. The J segment lost 7 bases and the V segment lost 1 base, leaving 5 bases of the junction unmatched. Germline CDR1 SGHTA, CDR2 FQGNSA. The chain's CDR3 is CASSLGFDRGEAFF. CDR3 nucleotides: TGTGCCAGCAGCTTAGGCTTCGACAGGGGTGAAGCTTTCTTT.

J is TRBJ2-1 and V is TRBV7-8, with D possibly being TRBD2 (6 bases). CDR1 SGHVS and CDR2 FQNEAQ come from the germline V gene. The length of the CDR3 is 15 residues. V was pared by 4 bases and J by 1 base, with 11 bases between. In DNA, the CDR3 is TGTGCCAGCAGCTGGTCGGCGGGGTCCTACAATGAGCAGTTCTTC. Residues: CASSWSAGSYNEQFF.

The chain recombines TRBV28 with TRBJ2-7; TRBD1 agrees at 8 bases. V dropped 5 bases and J dropped 1; count of bases not matched to a gene: 7. CDR1 MDHEN and CDR2 SYDVKM come from the germline V gene. This CDR3 has 15 residues. The CDR3 DNA sequence: TGTGCCAGCAGTACCCCTGGACAGGGTTCCTACGAGCAGTACTTC. This sequence encodes CASSTPGQGSYEQYF.

The V gene is TRBV19, the J gene TRBJ2-1; D not certain. V was cut by 10 bases and J by 0 bases, with 16 bases left in between. Germline V gene sequence: CDR1 LNHDA, CDR2 SQIVND (reference sequence). This CDR3 has 15 amino acids. The CDR3 DNA follows: TGTGCCACCCAGAGCGCTCAACCCTCCTACAATGAGCAGTTCTTC. This gives the protein CATQSAQPSYNEQFF.

The J gene is TRBJ1-5, the V gene TRBV11-3; 9 nucleotides align to TRBD1. CDR3 length equals 16 residues. Germline V gives CDR1 SGHNT, CDR2 YENEEA. V lost 5 bases and J lost 7; bases outside the gene matches: 12. CDR3 in DNA: TGTGCCAGCAGCCCCGGCCGGGACAGGGTTAGGCAGCCCCAGCATTTT. Protein product: CASSPGRDRVRQPQHF.

This clone was counted only a few times. The chain uses TRBV5-4 and TRBJ2-7; 10 bases agree with TRBD1. In germline, CDR1 is SGHNT, CDR2 YYREEE (reference sequence). J lost 5 bases, V lost 2 bases, and 10 bases had no gene match. This CDR3 has 16 residues. This CDR3 reads CASSFGTGEGGNEQYF. CDR3 nucleotide sequence: TGTGCCAGCAGCTTCGGGACAGGGGAAGGCGGGAACGAGCAGTACTTC.

J is TRBJ2-7 and V is TRBV6-5, with TRBD2 matching 10 bases. The CDR3 is 14 residues long. CDR1 is MNHEY and CDR2 is SVGAGI in the germline V gene. The trim removed 6 bases at V and 6 bases at J, leaving 8 bases unmatched. CDR3: CASSLAGDLLEQYF. The CDR3 coding sequence is TGTGCCAGCAGCCTAGCGGGAGACCTCCTCGAGCAGTACTTC.

This clone was observed a single time. The chain couples TRBV2 to TRBJ2-1; D is unresolved. CDR1 is SNHLY and CDR2 is FYNNEI in the germline V gene. V was cut by 8 bases and J by 5 bases, with 19 bases left in between. This CDR3 comprises 15 residues. The CDR3 region is CASSSLEAENNEQFF. The CDR3 DNA reads as TGTGCCAGCTCCTCCCTCGAGGCAGAAAACAATGAGCAGTTCTTC.